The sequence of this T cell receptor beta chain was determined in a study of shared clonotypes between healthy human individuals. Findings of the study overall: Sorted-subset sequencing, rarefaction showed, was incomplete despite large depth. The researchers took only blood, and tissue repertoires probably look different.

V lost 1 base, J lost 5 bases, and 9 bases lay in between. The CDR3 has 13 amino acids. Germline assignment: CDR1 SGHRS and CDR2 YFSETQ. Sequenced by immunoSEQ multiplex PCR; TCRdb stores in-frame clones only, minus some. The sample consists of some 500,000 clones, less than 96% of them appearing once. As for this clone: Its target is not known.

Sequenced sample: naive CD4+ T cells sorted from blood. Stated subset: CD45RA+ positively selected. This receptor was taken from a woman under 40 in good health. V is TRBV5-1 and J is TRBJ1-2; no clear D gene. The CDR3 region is CASSLNGEYGYTF. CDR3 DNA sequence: TGCGCCAGCAGCTTGAACGGGGAGTATGGCTACACCTTC. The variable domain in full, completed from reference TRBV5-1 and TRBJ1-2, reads KAGVTQTPRYLIKTRGQQVTLSCSPISGHRSVSWYQQTPGQGLQFLFEYFSETQRNKGNFPGRFSGRQFSNSRSEMNVSTLELGDSALYLCASSLNGEYGYTFGSGTRLTVV.